This T cell receptor beta chain was retrieved from a study of response to subunit inactivated influenza vaccine. TCRdb independently ran MiXCR on the RT-PCR reads; one entry per CDR3 protein. The sample holds approximately 520,000 distinct CDR3 sequences, about 15% seen once. The germline gives CDR1 ENHRY, CDR2 SYGVKD. Trimming took 7 bases from V and 0 from J; bases not matched to a gene: 4. The CDR3 contains 14 residues. This clonotype was found a few times. The chain has TRBV10-3 and TRBJ2-3; TRBD2 agrees at 7 bases. The sequencing here drew on CD4+ T cells sorted from PBMCs, taken less than 25 months after vaccination. The sequence came from a man between 50 and 75 years old who received an inactivated influenza vaccine. The CDR3 coding sequence is TGTGCCATCACGGCGGGAGTTAGCACAGATACGCAGTATTTT. The encoded protein is CAITAGVSTDTQYF.